This is a list of T cell receptor beta chains from one sample in a study of metastatic and nonmetastatic thyroid tumors. TCRdb used MiXCR to call clones anew from the PCR reads. The sample holds approximately 16,000 clones, over 25% seen once. Sequencing input: tumor tissue. These receptors all come from a male donor with papillary thyroid cancer or a benign thyroid nodule (not recorded which). Some clones in this sample may be carry-over from other donors' samples. Each CDR3 is given without its conserved first and last residue.

cdr3_aa | v_call
ASSLGSLTVQETQY | TRBV5-8
AWSRNTYEQY | TRBV30
ASSLDGKGYT | TRBV5-1
ASSLGLAPPGDTQY | TRBV11-2
SASIRDRSYNEQF | TRBV20-1
ASSPDGSVLGTEAF | TRBV5-1
ASSFSGKVPGGYT | TRBV5-6
ASSDNEGIREPQH | TRBV6-1
AAATSGQGQY | TRBV6-1
ASSLARGKTEAF | TRBV12-3/TRBV12-4
ASSLIQGGGEKLF | TRBV18
ASSRTGGSYEQY | TRBV18
ASSFRQPVDGELF | TRBV12-3/TRBV12-4
ASTRQGTGELF | TRBV13
DSSYQPQGRCCYT | TRBV6-5
ASSTGDGTPDSYEQY | TRBV28